This TCR beta chain was captured in a study of graft-versus-host responses after intestinal transplantation. About the study: Anti-thymocyte globulin served as induction for all recipients, who then took tacrolimus and steroids for 3 to 4 years.

General observations from the study: Individuals who had graft-donor T cell macrochimerism had allografts that showed high graft-versus-host to host-versus-graft clonal ratios. Investigators detected GvH clones in recipient marrow, with some emerging earlier in ileum or blood.

The table came from immunoSEQ multiplex PCR; TCRdb's copy has only in-frame clones and leaves some out. The repertoire consists of 20,000 or so clones, with over 75% occurring once and the leading ten covering 1.5% to 2%. The germline V gene has CDR1 SNHLY and CDR2 FYNNEI. V was shortened by 4 bases and J by 0 bases, with 13 bases between the two germline ends. The CDR3 extends over 17 amino acids. In regard to this clone: Antigen specificity is unknown.

Sequenced material: PBMCs, taken around 350 days after transplant. This sequence was found in a human patient who received an intestinal transplant, so some T cells may come from the graft donor. This chain connects TRBV2 to TRBJ2-6; D gene uncertain. The CDR3 DNA reads TGTGCCAGCAGTGCGGATTTCGGACGCTCTGGGGCCAACGTCCTGACTTTC. Protein sequence: CASSADFGRSGANVLTF.